The 30 T cell receptor beta chains below come from one sample, sequenced in a study of blood T cell repertoires in COVID-19. The repertoire was sequenced with immunoSEQ multiplex PCR; TCRdb's copy has only in-frame clones and lacks some. The sample shows about 180,000 clones, 70% to 90% of them seen only once. The source material was peripheral blood. These receptors were taken from a human donor with active or convalescent COVID-19. The donor label of this sample is uncertain.

J is TRBJ2-7 and V is TRBV5-4; 9 bases map to TRBD2. Germline CDR1 and CDR2: SGHNT and YYREEE (reference sequence). J was trimmed by 1 base and V by 0 bases; bases with no gene match: 5. This CDR3 is built from 16 residues. In DNA form, the CDR3 reads TGTGCCAGCAGCTTGGATAGCGGGAGTACGTCCTACGAGCAGTACTTC. Residues: CASSLDSGSTSYEQYF.

V usage is TRBV3-1 (or the pseudogene TRBV3-2) and J usage is TRBJ2-2, with D unclear. This CDR3 spans 13 amino acids. In germline, CDR1 is LGHDT, CDR2 YNNKEL (reference sequence). The ends were cut back, 1 base at V and 7 bases at J, with 7 bases in the middle. CDR3 in amino acids: CASSQGPFGELFF. Written as DNA, the CDR3 is TGTGCCAGCAGCCAAGGTCCGTTCGGGGAGCTGTTTTTT.

In its sample, this clone was seen once. J is TRBJ2-5 and V is TRBV5-4, with D maybe TRBD2 (5 bases). Germline V gene sequence: CDR1 SGHNT, CDR2 YYREEE (reference sequence). Trimming stripped 2 bases from V and 1 base from J, with 6 bases between. This CDR3 comprises 13 residues. CDR3 in amino acids: CASSFGVQETQYF. CDR3 DNA sequence: TGTGCCAGCAGCTTCGGGGTCCAAGAGACCCAGTACTTC.

The table lists this clone with a count of one. The CDR3 DNA follows: TGTGCCAGCTCACCACCGGAACCCAAGGGGAATTCACCCCTCCACTTT. Its protein product is CASSPPEPKGNSPLHF. The J gene is TRBJ1-6, the V gene TRBV18; maybe TRBD1 (5 bases). The CDR3 is 16 amino acids. The germline V gene has CDR1 KGHSH and CDR2 LQKENI. V was pared by 0 bases and J by 7 bases, with 13 bases between.

This chain links TRBV19 with TRBJ2-6, with TRBD1 identical over 7 bases. The germline V gene encodes CDR1 LNHDA and CDR2 SQIVND (reference sequence). Germline trimming cut 5 bases from V and 4 bases from J; bases unmatched to any gene: 5. This CDR3 comprises 15 residues. The DNA of the CDR3 is TGTGCCAGTAGTCTCACAGGGGCCGGGGCCAACGTCCTGACTTTC. Translation: CASSLTGAGANVLTF.

A few counts support this clone. This chain connects TRBV4-3 to TRBJ1-1, with D tentatively TRBD1 (5 bases). Trimming left V 2 bases short and J 6 bases short, with 16 bases between. The CDR3 consists of 15 residues. In germline, CDR1 is LGHNA, CDR2 YSLEER. For the CDR3, the DNA is TGCGCCAGCAGCCAATCTTCCCAGGGTTTCGCTGAAGCTTTCTTT. It is translated as CASSQSSQGFAEAFF.

V usage is TRBV29-1 and J usage is TRBJ1-1; tentative D call: TRBD1 (5 bases). V was cut by 6 bases and J by 6 bases, with 14 bases left in between. This CDR3 has 12 residues. CDR1 is SQVTM and CDR2 is ANQGSEA in the germline V gene. The CDR3 DNA follows: TGCAGCGTCGAGGAGGGGTCCCCTGAAGCTTTCTTT. It yields the protein CSVEEGSPEAFF.

The chain recombines TRBV7-2 with TRBJ2-5; TRBD2 matches at 10 bases. Per germline, CDR1 SGHTA and CDR2 FQGNSA. The CDR3 is 14 residues long. V shed 1 base and J 7 bases; nucleotides not matched to a gene: 3. Here the CDR3 reads CASSLVAGGRTQYF. The CDR3 nucleotides are TGTGCCAGCAGCTTAGTAGCGGGGGGTCGGACCCAGTACTTC.

This clone was counted only a few times. V gene TRBV19 combines with J gene TRBJ1-5, with TRBD1 matching over 8 bases. Unmatched junction bases numbered 10, after V lost 9 bases and J lost 3 bases. Per germline, CDR1 LNHDA and CDR2 SQIVND (reference sequence). The CDR3 sequence is 15 residues long. The CDR3 loop is CASTQGVRNNQPQHF. CDR3 in DNA: TGTGCCAGCACACAGGGGGTTCGGAACAATCAGCCCCAGCATTTT.

The chain is built from TRBV5-1 and TRBJ1-4, with D uncertain. Trimming cost V 0 bases and J 7 bases, with 16 bases left between them. The CDR3 is made up of 16 amino acids. Germline CDR1 is SGHRS and CDR2 is YFSETQ. CDR3 coding DNA: TGCGCCAGCAGCTTGGTAGTACGGGGAGCGGCTGAAAAACTGTTTTTT. It encodes CASSLVVRGAAEKLFF.

This chain links TRBV10-3 with TRBJ1-2; TRBD1 is a possible D gene (6 bases). The V and J ends lost 3 bases and 7 bases respectively, with 15 bases between them. Per germline, CDR1 ENHRY and CDR2 SYGVKD. This CDR3 has 14 amino acids. CDR3 sequence (DNA): TGTGCCATCAGTGAACAGGGCTCGGAGAGTGGCTACACCTTC. Amino acid sequence: CAISEQGSESGYTF.

V and J are TRBV4-2 and TRBJ2-4, with 12 nucleotides matching TRBD1. Per germline, CDR1 LGHNA and CDR2 YNFKEQ. The CDR3 spans 16 residues. V dropped 0 bases and J dropped 7; count of bases not matched to a gene: 4. CDR3 nucleotide sequence: TGTGCCAGCAGCCAAGAATCGGGACAGGGGGCCAACATTCAGTACTTC. It yields the protein CASSQESGQGANIQYF.

This chain joins TRBV6-1 and TRBJ2-4; weak D call: TRBD2 (5 bases). V lost 2 bases to trimming and J lost 1 base, with 12 bases between them. Germline V gives CDR1 MNHNS, CDR2 SASEGT. The CDR3 length is 16 residues. Here the CDR3 DNA reads TGTGCCAGCAGTGAAACGGGGATAGGGGCCAAAAACATTCAGTACTTC. Protein: CASSETGIGAKNIQYF.

The CDR3 nucleotides read TGTGCCAGCTCACTTCTGGGCGCGGGGGGGGATCAGCCCCAGCATTTT. Translation gives CASSLLGAGGDQPQHF. This sequence joins TRBV18 and TRBJ1-5, with a tentative D call TRBD1 (5 bases). The germline V gene has CDR1 KGHSH and CDR2 LQKENI. V lost 4 bases and J lost 5, with 18 bases in between. This CDR3 comprises 16 residues.

V usage is TRBV6-5 and J usage is TRBJ1-2, with D possibly being TRBD1 (5 bases). The germline V and J ends were trimmed by 7 bases and 3 bases, with 15 bases remaining between them. This CDR3 is 14 amino acids long. CDR1 is MNHEY and CDR2 is SVGAGI in the germline V gene. CDR3 amino acids: CASIRRGDDYGYTF. CDR3 DNA: TGTGCCAGCATCCGGAGGGGTGATGACTATGGCTACACCTTC.

The chain uses TRBV9 and TRBJ2-7; D gene uncertain. From germline, CDR1 is SGDLS and CDR2 YYNGEE. V was clipped by 3 bases and J by 7 bases, with 17 bases between them. The CDR3 length is 14 residues. The CDR3 loop reads CASSGQLGQGEQYF. The CDR3 DNA reads TGTGCCAGCAGCGGACAATTGGGCCAAGGAGAGCAGTACTTC.

The chain recombines TRBV2 with TRBJ2-5, with 8 nucleotides matching TRBD1. V trimming: 6 bases; J trimming: 1 base; junction bases outside the gene matches: 4. This CDR3 contains 14 residues. Looked up from germline, CDR1 is SNHLY and CDR2 is FYNNEI. The CDR3 DNA follows: TGTGCCAGCAGCCCGACAGGGGCCCAAGAGACCCAGTACTTC. Translation: CASSPTGAQETQYF.

The chain has TRBV25-1 and TRBJ2-5, with a tentative D call TRBD2 (6 bases). Trimming pared 6 bases from V and 6 bases from J, leaving 11 bases between. Germline assignment: CDR1 MGHDK and CDR2 SYGVNS. This CDR3 spans 12 amino acids. The CDR3 spells CASSGSSKTQYF. The DNA for the CDR3 is TGTGCCAGCAGCGGGAGCTCCAAGACCCAGTACTTC.

The chain employs TRBV18 and TRBJ2-1; TRBD2 is a possible D gene (5 bases). The V end lost 6 bases, the J end lost 4 bases, and 16 bases lay between the germline ends. This CDR3 spans 15 amino acids. CDR1 is KGHSH and CDR2 is LQKENI in the germline V gene. CDR3 DNA sequence: TGTGCCAGCTCGCCTTCAGCTAGCCTGTACAATGAGCAGTTCTTC. Amino acid sequence: CASSPSASLYNEQFF.

The chain carries TRBV7-2 and TRBJ1-5; no firm D call. The CDR3 spans 15 residues. The germline gives CDR1 SGHTA, CDR2 FQGNSA. Deletions cut 2 bases from V and 6 bases from J, with 14 bases between. In nucleotides, the CDR3 is TGTGCCAGCAGCTTATGGAGCGCGGGGAGTCAGCCCCAGCATTTT. It is translated as CASSLWSAGSQPQHF.

The gene calls are TRBV11-3 and TRBJ1-1, with a possible D match to TRBD1 (5 bases). V lost 6 bases and J 7 bases, leaving 18 bases between the germline ends. Per the germline V gene, CDR1 is SGHNT and CDR2 is YENEEA. The CDR3 runs to 14 residues. The CDR3 DNA is TGTGCCAGCAGTCTAAATAGGGGAGGCGGTGAAGCTTTCTTT. Its protein product is CASSLNRGGGEAFF.

The chain combines TRBV10-1 with TRBJ2-2; D gene unclear. This CDR3 is 14 amino acids long. V gave up 11 bases and J gave up 1 base, with 14 bases separating them. The germline V gene has CDR1 WNHNN and CDR2 SYGVQD (reference sequence). The CDR3 loop reads CAPIWQENTGELFF. CDR3 DNA sequence: TGCGCCCCCATATGGCAGGAGAACACCGGGGAGCTGTTTTTT.

V is TRBV5-1 and J is TRBJ2-1; no reliable D call. The V gene lost 4 bases and the J gene lost 0 bases, with 11 bases spanning the gap. Germline-derived CDR1 and CDR2 are SGHRS and YFSETQ. The CDR3 extends over 15 amino acids. This chain's CDR3 is CASSVDRSSYNEQFF. CDR3 bases: TGCGCCAGCAGCGTCGACCGGAGCTCCTACAATGAGCAGTTCTTC.

The V call is TRBV10-3, the J call TRBJ2-7; 10 bases fit TRBD2. The CDR3 covers 15 residues. Looked up from germline, CDR1 is ENHRY and CDR2 is SYGVKD. V lost 6 bases, J lost 6 bases, and 11 bases stayed unmatched. CDR3 bases: TGTGCCATCAGAGAAGGACTAGCGGTGTCGCTCGAGCAGTACTTC. Its protein is CAIREGLAVSLEQYF.

The chain links TRBV5-4 to TRBJ2-2, with TRBD2 identical over 9 bases. The CDR3 runs 18 residues. The junction had 16 bases not matched to a gene; V was cut back by 1 base and J by 9 bases. Germline V CDR1 and CDR2: SGHNT, YYREEE (reference sequence). CDR3 in amino acids: CASSLSGGSGRIGRELFF. In DNA, the CDR3 is TGTGCCAGCAGCTTGTCCGGTGGTAGCGGGAGAATAGGCCGGGAGCTGTTTTTT.

This chain links TRBV28 with TRBJ1-5; perhaps TRBD1 as D (5 bases). The V and J ends lost 2 bases and 2 bases respectively, with 10 bases between them. The CDR3 runs to 15 residues. Germline-derived CDR1 and CDR2 are MDHEN and SYDVKM. DNA for the CDR3: TGTGCCAGCAGTTTAGGGGGGAGACGCAATCAGCCCCAGCATTTT. This encodes CASSLGGRRNQPQHF.

V usage is TRBV24-1 and J usage is TRBJ2-1, with no clear D. Germline-derived CDR1 and CDR2 are KGHDR and SFDVKD. The length of the CDR3 is 11 residues. V lost 4 bases and J 9 bases, leaving 6 bases between the germline ends. The CDR3 nucleotides read TGTGCCACCAGTGACTTAGTTGAGCAGTTCTTC. This gives the protein CATSDLVEQFF.

This clone has a single count. The V gene is TRBV28, the J gene TRBJ2-7; 7 bases match TRBD1. Germline V gene data show CDR1 as MDHEN and CDR2 as SYDVKM. The CDR3 sequence is 15 residues long. The V gene end was trimmed by 8 bases and the J gene end by 2 bases; junction bases not matched to a gene: 12. The CDR3, as DNA: TGTGCCAGCTCGGACAGGTCTACGGACACCTACGAGCAGTACTTC. Protein sequence: CASSDRSTDTYEQYF. Variable domain in full (rest from reference TRBV28 and TRBJ2-7): DVKVTQSSRYLVKRTGEKVFLECVQDMDHENMFWYRQDPGLGLRLIYFSYDVKMKEKGDIPEGYSVSREKKERFSLILESASTNQTSMYLCASSDRSTDTYEQYFGPGTRLTVT.

V gene TRBV7-8 combines with J gene TRBJ2-5; no clear D. Germline assignment: CDR1 SGHVS and CDR2 FQNEAQ. The V end lost 3 bases, the J end lost 5 bases, and 10 bases lay between the germline ends. CDR3 size: 13 residues. The CDR3 region has the DNA TGTGCCAGCAGCTTGCCGTCTCGGGAGACCCAGTACTTC. Encoded protein: CASSLPSRETQYF.

CDR3 bases: TGTGCCAGCAGTTCAACTAGCGGGGGGGCCGGGGAGCTGTTTTTT. Translation gives CASSSTSGGAGELFF. The V gene is TRBV11-1, the J gene TRBJ2-2; 13 nucleotides agree with TRBD2. The CDR3 runs to 15 residues. Germline lookup yields CDR1 SGHAT and CDR2 FQDESV (reference sequence). The V and J ends lost 6 bases and 6 bases, in that order; junction bases with no gene match: 4.